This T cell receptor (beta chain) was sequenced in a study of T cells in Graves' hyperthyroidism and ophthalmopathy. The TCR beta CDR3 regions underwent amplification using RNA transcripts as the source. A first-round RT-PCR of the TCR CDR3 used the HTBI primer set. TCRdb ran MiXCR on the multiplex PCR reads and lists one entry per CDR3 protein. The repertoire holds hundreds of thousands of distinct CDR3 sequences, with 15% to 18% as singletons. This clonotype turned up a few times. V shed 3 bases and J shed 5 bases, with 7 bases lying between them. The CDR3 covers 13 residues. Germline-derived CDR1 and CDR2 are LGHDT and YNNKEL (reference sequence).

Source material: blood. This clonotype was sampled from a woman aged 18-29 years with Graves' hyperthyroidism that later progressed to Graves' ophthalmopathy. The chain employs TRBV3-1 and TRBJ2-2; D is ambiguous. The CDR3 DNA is TGTGCCAGCAGCCATCGCCGGACCGGGGAGCTGTTTTTT. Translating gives CASSHRRTGELFF.